The 16 T cell receptor beta chains reported below all come from one sample, sequenced in a study of vaccination and CD4 T cells after COVID-19. CD4+ T cells that had been cultured provided DNA sequenced with the Oncomine TCR Beta short-read assay. The source of extracted genomic DNA was cultured CD4+ T cells. One entry per CDR3 protein, called by TCRdb with MiXCR from the PCR reads. The data hold fewer than 13,000 distinct CDR3 sequences, with 25% to 35% observed a single time. Indicated treatment: approximately 11-day PBMC culture with coronavirus spike peptide pools or control peptides (ViraFEST assay). Investigators obtained the unexposed donor's CD4+ T cells before the COVID-19 pandemic (2011-2018). These TCRs' antigens remain unknown. The sample consisted of CD4+ T cells from blood, cultured in vitro. The origin of the receptors is a human donor in good health.

The CDR3 region has the DNA TGTGCCAGCAGTTACAGGGCCGGCGCCACTGGAACCTACAATGAGCAGTTCTTC. The encoded protein is CASSYRAGATGTYNEQFF. The rearrangement links TRBV6-2 or TRBV6-3 to TRBJ2-1, with unresolved D. Germline CDR1 and CDR2: MNHEY and SVGEGT. This CDR3 comprises 18 residues. V dropped 2 bases and J dropped 2 bases, with 19 bases sitting between them.

This chain connects TRBV24-1 to TRBJ2-1; a weak D match, TRBD1 (6 bases). V dropped 7 bases and J dropped 5 bases, with 14 bases sitting between them. The CDR3 consists of 14 residues. CDR1 is KGHDR and CDR2 is SFDVKD in the germline V gene. The CDR3 spells CATRDTGQHNEQFF. The CDR3, as DNA: TGTGCCACCAGAGACACGGGACAACACAATGAGCAGTTCTTC.

This clonotype was seen a handful of times. The gene calls are TRBV10-3 and TRBJ2-7; D gene unclear. Trimming cost V 2 bases and J 5 bases, with 7 bases left between them. CDR3 size: 12 residues. CDR1 ENHRY and CDR2 SYGVKD come from the germline V gene. The CDR3 sequence: CAISEEGNEQYF. For the CDR3, the DNA is TGTGCCATCAGTGAGGAAGGGAACGAGCAGTACTTC.

The genes are TRBV19 and TRBJ1-2; 11 bases are a match to TRBD1. There are 15 residues in the CDR3. V was pared by 5 bases and J by 5 bases, with 7 bases of the junction left unmatched. Germline lookup yields CDR1 LNHDA and CDR2 SQIVND (reference sequence). The CDR3 here is CASSSSGTGGYGYTF. The CDR3 DNA sequence: TGTGCCAGTAGTTCTTCCGGGACAGGGGGTTATGGCTACACCTTC. Variable domain in full (rest from reference TRBV19 and TRBJ1-2): DGGITQSPKYLFRKEGQNVTLSCEQNLNHDAMYWYRQDPGQGLRLIYYSQIVNDFQKGDIAEGYSVSREKKESFPLTVTSAQKNPTAFYLCASSSSGTGGYGYTFGSGTRLTVV.

This clonotype was seen only a few times. The chain employs TRBV7-9 and TRBJ1-3, with a weak D call TRBD1 (6 bases). Per germline, CDR1 SEHNR and CDR2 FQNEAQ (reference sequence). Trimming left V 4 bases short and J 0 bases short, with 16 bases between. This CDR3 is built from 17 residues. CDR3 amino acids: CASSWPRGAASGNTIYF. CDR3 DNA sequence: TGTGCCAGCAGCTGGCCTCGGGGGGCTGCCTCTGGAAACACCATATATTTT.

By share, this clonotype counts as medium-sized (0.01 to 0.1%). The genes are TRBV20-1 and TRBJ1-1; a weak D match, TRBD1 (6 bases). The CDR3 covers 14 residues. Between the trimmed V and J ends, which lost 2 bases and 5 bases, there was a span of 15 bases. Germline lookup yields CDR1 DFQATT and CDR2 SNEGSKA (reference sequence). CDR3 sequence (DNA): TGCAGTGCTAGACATACAGGGAGTGGGACTGAAGCTTTCTTT. Translation gives CSARHTGSGTEAFF.

This clonotype has a handful of counts. This sequence joins TRBV6-5 and TRBJ1-5; a possible D gene is TRBD1 (5 bases). V lost 4 bases and J 1 base, leaving 11 bases between the germline ends. CDR3 length: 15 residues. CDR1 is MNHEY, CDR2 SVGAGI, per germline. CDR3: CASSSDKLSNQPQHF. CDR3 DNA sequence: TGTGCCAGCAGTTCGGACAAACTAAGCAATCAGCCCCAGCATTTT.

The CDR3 sequence is CASSLGGRAPHEQYF. The CDR3 DNA is TGTGCCAGCAGCTTGGGCGGGAGGGCCCCCCACGAGCAGTACTTC. The chain couples TRBV5-4 to TRBJ2-7; the match to TRBD2 covers 9 bases. Losses at the gene ends were 0 bases for V and 5 bases for J; bases not matched to a gene: 6. CDR1 SGHNT and CDR2 YYREEE come from the germline V gene (reference sequence). The CDR3 contains 15 residues.

This clonotype was recorded a few times. The V and J genes are TRBV20-1 and TRBJ2-3; D is unresolved. CDR3 size: 13 residues. Between the trimmed V and J ends, which lost 5 bases and 0 bases, there was a span of 9 bases. CDR1 DFQATT and CDR2 SNEGSKA come from the germline V gene (reference sequence). CDR3 sequence reads: CSAFPQSTDTQYF. Written as DNA, the CDR3 is TGCAGTGCTTTCCCGCAAAGCACAGATACGCAGTATTTT.

The chain uses TRBV7-8 and TRBJ1-6, with a tentative D call TRBD1 (5 bases). Germline loops: CDR1 SGHVS, CDR2 FQNEAQ. The V end was cut by 2 bases, the J end by 10 bases, with 12 bases between. The CDR3 runs 14 residues. CDR3 nucleotide sequence: TGTGCCAGCAGCTTATCAGGGAGTGGCTCACCCCTCCACTTT. As protein: CASSLSGSGSPLHF.

V gene TRBV5-3 combines with J gene TRBJ2-7; D is perhaps TRBD1 (5 bases). TRBV5-3 belongs to the ORF category, with a function that is uncertain. The CDR3 extends over 14 amino acids. Trimming removed 4 bases at V and 5 bases at J, with 16 bases between. Here the CDR3 reads CARSLVAGIDEQYF. DNA for the CDR3: TGTGCCAGAAGCCTAGTGGCAGGGATAGACGAGCAGTACTTC.

This clonotype was counted between two and nine times. The V and J genes are TRBV6-1 and TRBJ2-5; the D is unclear. Germline V gene data show CDR1 as MNHNS and CDR2 as SASEGT. CDR3 length: 13 residues. Trimming stripped 8 bases from V and 0 bases from J, with 10 bases between. CDR3 sequence: CASGWAYQETQYF. The DNA for the CDR3 is TGTGCCAGCGGATGGGCTTACCAAGAGACCCAGTACTTC.

By sample share, this clonotype is medium-sized. The chain joins TRBV20-1 to TRBJ1-2; no definite D call. V was cut by 0 bases and J by 5 bases, with 7 bases left in between. Looked up from germline, CDR1 is DFQATT and CDR2 is SNEGSKA (reference sequence). There are 12 residues in the CDR3. The CDR3 loop is CSARDHQYGYTF. The CDR3 region has the DNA TGCAGTGCTAGAGATCATCAGTATGGCTACACCTTC.

This clonotype came up once. The chain joins TRBV7-2 to TRBJ2-5, with 12 bases that match TRBD2. The germline CDR1 and CDR2 sequences are SGHTA and FQGNSA. V was clipped by 5 bases and J by 5 bases; unmatched bases: 21. The CDR3 loop spans 20 amino acids. For the CDR3, the DNA is TGTGCCAGCAGCAAAATTACTACATTAGGACTAGCGGGAAGCTGGGAGACCCAGTACTTC. Protein sequence: CASSKITTLGLAGSWETQYF.

The rearrangement uses TRBV20-1 and TRBJ2-2; D is undetermined. CDR3 length: 13 residues. From germline, CDR1 is DFQATT and CDR2 SNEGSKA (reference sequence). Trimming pared 3 bases from V and 7 bases from J, leaving 12 bases between. In DNA form, the CDR3 reads TGCAGTGCTAGTCGTCAGGCGGACGGGGAGCTGTTTTTT. This sequence encodes CSASRQADGELFF.

This clonotype appeared a few times. The V call is TRBV21-1, the J call TRBJ2-2. TRBV21-1 is noted as a pseudogene. CDR3 length: 16 residues. CDR3 DNA sequence: TGTGCCAGCAGCAAAGATGATTTCCGGAACACCGGGGAGCTGTTTTTT. This encodes CASSKDDFRNTGELFF.